This is a list of T cell receptor beta chains from one sample in a study of blood T cell repertoires in COVID-19. Using immunoSEQ multiplex PCR, the repertoire was profiled, and TCRdb retains in-frame clones only, with some absent. Of 30,000 to 40,000 clones listed, around 77% were seen once; the top ten hold 16%. Sequencing was done on a sample of peripheral blood. These receptors were obtained from a human donor in a cohort sampled during active COVID-19. CDR3s include the opening cysteine and the closing phenylalanine or tryptophan. Size is omitted from some rows. Given values are once, few, many or a class for expanded clones.

TRBV5-1,NA,16,CASSLAPLAGADTQYF
TRBV7-6,NA,15,CASSLFPGVVDTQYF
TRBV19,NA,15,CASSISRTSGNEQFF
TRBV5-4,NA,13,CASRVQGANEQYF
TRBV5-1,medium-sized,13,CASSTGIRYEQYF
TRBV29-1,NA,14,CSVALVGGQETQYF
TRBV5-1,NA,15,CASSPGTSSQYEQFF
TRBV3-1/TRBV3-2,few,16,CASSQGTGGTQETQYF
TRBV7-9,few,15,CASSVDRGSFLGYTF
TRBV9,NA,17,CASSSTPGQPYQETQYF
TRBV5-1,NA,14,CASSFSQGAEGYTF
TRBV2,few,15,CASSELGQGYRGYTF
TRBV5-1,NA,16,CASSIASFSSYNEQFF
TRBV5-7,NA,19,CASSLGGLAGVRITGELFF
TRBV5-6,few,13,CASSPDRDYGYTF
TRBV4-3,NA,14,CASSKEVLGYEQYF
TRBV4-2,NA,18,CASSRETTGMYSNQPQHF
TRBV18,NA,16,CASSPPALAGGDEQFF
TRBV7-2,NA,14,CASSSDRGREKLFF
TRBV30,NA,14,CAWGGDRGGETQYF
TRBV15,NA,15,CATSGSGSVGDTQYF
TRBV19,NA,15,CASSSGKTGVQPQHF
TRBV13,NA,13,CASSSGTDGGYTF
TRBV19,NA,17,CASSIGQGRGWANVLTF
TRBV4-1,NA,17,CASSQASRDRTSYGYTF
TRBV15,NA,21,CATSRGGFRDRGQWVDTEAFF